These T cell receptor beta chains were read from a single sample in a study of control samples from healthy donors and cancer patients. Only in-frame clones appear in the TCRdb table, and some are missing; sequencing was by immunoSEQ multiplex PCR. The data contain more than 50,000 clones, 65% to 90% of them singletons. The material sequenced was blood. Receptor source: a man aged 35 to 55 in good health. Both conserved end residues are part of each CDR3. Fields, in order: clone size, J gene, V gene, D gene, CDR3 protein, CDR3 DNA. D genes are given only for firm matches. The size field is filled for only some rows; it gives once, few, many or a size class.

clone_size: -; j_call: TRBJ2-1; v_call: TRBV11-3; d_call: -; cdr3_aa: CASSFSTSDSYNEQFF; cdr3_nt: TGTGCCAGCAGCTTTAGCACAAGTGACTCCTACAATGAGCAGTTCTTC
clone_size: -; j_call: TRBJ2-3; v_call: TRBV25-1; d_call: TRBD1; cdr3_aa: CASSTRDRGVDTQYF; cdr3_nt: TGTGCCAGCAGTACACGGGACAGGGGGGTAGATACGCAGTATTTT
clone_size: -; j_call: TRBJ1-6; v_call: TRBV27; d_call: -; cdr3_aa: CASSLYNSPLHF; cdr3_nt: TGTGCCAGCAGTTTATATAATTCACCCCTCCACTTT
clone_size: -; j_call: TRBJ2-2; v_call: TRBV11-2; d_call: -; cdr3_aa: CASSLERLNTGELFF; cdr3_nt: TGTGCCAGCAGCTTAGAACGCCTGAACACCGGGGAGCTGTTTTTT
clone_size: few; j_call: TRBJ1-2; v_call: TRBV9; d_call: TRBD1; cdr3_aa: CASSDLTGFSYGYTF; cdr3_nt: TGTGCCAGCAGCGACCTGACAGGGTTCTCCTATGGCTACACCTTC
clone_size: -; j_call: TRBJ1-6; v_call: TRBV7-9; d_call: -; cdr3_aa: CASSLSRALNSPLHF; cdr3_nt: TGTGCCAGCAGCTTAAGCAGGGCCCTTAATTCACCCCTCCACTTT
clone_size: -; j_call: TRBJ1-6; v_call: TRBV5-1; d_call: TRBD1; cdr3_aa: CASSLGTDGRFGSPLHF; cdr3_nt: TGCGCCAGCAGCCTCGGGACAGACGGTCGCTTTGGATCACCCCTCCACTTT
clone_size: once; j_call: TRBJ1-2; v_call: TRBV19; d_call: -; cdr3_aa: CASLTGYTF; cdr3_nt: TGTGCCAGTTTGACCGGCTACACCTTC
clone_size: -; j_call: TRBJ1-1; v_call: TRBV12-3/TRBV12-4; d_call: -; cdr3_aa: CASSFQMNTEAFF; cdr3_nt: TGTGCCAGCAGTTTTCAGATGAACACTGAAGCTTTCTTT
clone_size: once; j_call: TRBJ2-1; v_call: TRBV7-3; d_call: -; cdr3_aa: CASSPSNSGNEQFF; cdr3_nt: TGTGCCAGCAGCCCCTCCAACTCCGGGAATGAGCAGTTCTTC
clone_size: once; j_call: TRBJ2-6; v_call: TRBV7-3; d_call: TRBD1; cdr3_aa: CASSLTRGLIGGANVLTF; cdr3_nt: TGTGCCAGCAGCTTAACCAGGGGGCTAATAGGTGGGGCCAACGTCCTGACTTTC
clone_size: -; j_call: TRBJ2-7; v_call: TRBV28; d_call: TRBD2; cdr3_aa: CASSSLAGVYEQYF; cdr3_nt: TGTGCCAGCAGTTCACTAGCGGGAGTCTACGAGCAGTACTTC
clone_size: -; j_call: TRBJ1-3; v_call: TRBV6-5; d_call: TRBD1; cdr3_aa: CASSTQGGRNTIYF; cdr3_nt: TGTGCCAGCAGTACACAGGGGGGCCGAAACACCATATATTTT
clone_size: -; j_call: TRBJ1-5; v_call: TRBV6-2/TRBV6-3; d_call: -; cdr3_aa: CASSYADWGNQPQHF; cdr3_nt: TGTGCCAGCAGTTACGCCGACTGGGGCAATCAGCCCCAGCATTTT
clone_size: -; j_call: TRBJ1-3; v_call: TRBV4-3; d_call: -; cdr3_aa: CASSQEIGSPNTIYF; cdr3_nt: TGCGCCAGCAGCCAAGAAATTGGCAGCCCCAACACCATATATTTT
clone_size: -; j_call: TRBJ1-5; v_call: TRBV27; d_call: -; cdr3_aa: CASSPRQVGQPQHF; cdr3_nt: TGTGCCAGCAGTCCCCGACAGGTCGGTCAGCCCCAGCATTTT
clone_size: once; j_call: TRBJ2-5; v_call: TRBV25-1; d_call: -; cdr3_aa: CASSEWGDAETQYF; cdr3_nt: TGTGCCAGCAGTGAATGGGGAGATGCCGAGACCCAGTACTTC
clone_size: -; j_call: TRBJ1-5; v_call: TRBV19; d_call: TRBD1; cdr3_aa: CASSFGQGAGWQPQHF; cdr3_nt: TGTGCCAGTAGTTTTGGACAGGGGGCCGGCTGGCAGCCCCAGCATTTT
clone_size: once; j_call: TRBJ1-1; v_call: TRBV30; d_call: -; cdr3_aa: CAWRADLADTEAFF; cdr3_nt: TGTGCCTGGAGGGCTGATTTAGCCGACACTGAAGCTTTCTTT
clone_size: -; j_call: TRBJ1-1; v_call: TRBV5-5; d_call: TRBD1; cdr3_aa: CASSPIQGAPTEAFF; cdr3_nt: TGTGCCAGCAGCCCTATACAGGGGGCGCCCACTGAAGCTTTCTTT
clone_size: -; j_call: TRBJ2-3; v_call: TRBV9; d_call: -; cdr3_aa: CASSPPGRTDTQYF; cdr3_nt: TGTGCCAGCAGCCCCCCGGGCCGCACAGATACGCAGTATTTT
clone_size: -; j_call: TRBJ1-3; v_call: TRBV5-1; d_call: -; cdr3_aa: CASSPSQGLVSGNTIYF; cdr3_nt: TGCGCCAGCAGCCCGAGCCAGGGATTGGTATCTGGAAACACCATATATTTT
clone_size: -; j_call: TRBJ1-5; v_call: TRBV30; d_call: -; cdr3_aa: CAWRGDSSNQPQHF; cdr3_nt: TGTGCCTGGAGAGGGGACTCTAGCAATCAGCCCCAGCATTTT
clone_size: -; j_call: TRBJ2-2; v_call: TRBV6-2/TRBV6-3; d_call: TRBD2; cdr3_aa: CASSYSPSGRTMNTGELFF; cdr3_nt: TGTGCCAGCAGTTACTCGCCTAGCGGGAGGACCATGAACACCGGGGAGCTGTTTTTT
clone_size: once; j_call: TRBJ2-7; v_call: TRBV6-1; d_call: TRBD1; cdr3_aa: CASSDPPGQGYEQYF; cdr3_nt: TGTGCCAGCAGTGACCCCCCGGGACAGGGCTACGAGCAGTACTTC
clone_size: -; j_call: TRBJ2-1; v_call: TRBV13; d_call: -; cdr3_aa: CASSLEGGGHPDSYNEQFF; cdr3_nt: TGTGCCAGCAGCTTAGAAGGGGGGGGACACCCAGACTCCTACAATGAGCAGTTCTTC
clone_size: -; j_call: TRBJ2-7; v_call: TRBV29-1; d_call: -; cdr3_aa: CSVVGISEQYF; cdr3_nt: TGCAGCGTTGTGGGAATCTCCGAGCAGTACTTC
clone_size: once; j_call: TRBJ1-4; v_call: TRBV4-3; d_call: TRBD1; cdr3_aa: CASSQEGQGNEKLFF; cdr3_nt: TGCGCCAGCAGCCAAGAAGGACAGGGTAATGAAAAACTGTTTTTT
clone_size: -; j_call: TRBJ2-4; v_call: TRBV6-2/TRBV6-3; d_call: -; cdr3_aa: CASSYGQGLQYF; cdr3_nt: TGTGCCAGCAGTTATGGGCAGGGACTTCAGTACTTC
clone_size: -; j_call: TRBJ1-1; v_call: TRBV11-2; d_call: TRBD1; cdr3_aa: CASSVTRGGQLAEAFF; cdr3_nt: TGTGCCAGCAGCGTCACCCGAGGGGGCCAGCTAGCTGAAGCTTTCTTT
clone_size: -; j_call: TRBJ1-2; v_call: TRBV7-9; d_call: TRBD1; cdr3_aa: CASSPPGQTLSTTRGYTF; cdr3_nt: TGTGCCAGCAGCCCGCCGGGACAGACGTTATCTACGACTAGGGGCTACACCTTC
clone_size: -; j_call: TRBJ2-5; v_call: TRBV11-1; d_call: TRBD2; cdr3_aa: CASSPISGGTPETQYF; cdr3_nt: TGTGCCAGCAGCCCTATCTCCGGGGGGACCCCCGAGACCCAGTACTTC
clone_size: -; j_call: TRBJ1-2; v_call: TRBV30; d_call: -; cdr3_aa: CAWNDGTKNYGYTF; cdr3_nt: TGTGCCTGGAATGACGGTACTAAGAACTATGGCTACACCTTC
clone_size: few; j_call: TRBJ1-6; v_call: TRBV4-1; d_call: -; cdr3_aa: CASSQGYRDYNSPLHF; cdr3_nt: TGCGCCAGCAGCCAAGGGTACAGGGACTATAATTCACCCCTCCACTTT
clone_size: -; j_call: TRBJ2-1; v_call: TRBV10-3; d_call: TRBD2; cdr3_aa: CAISSGSGEQFF; cdr3_nt: TGTGCCATCTCTAGCGGGAGCGGTGAGCAGTTCTTC
clone_size: once; j_call: TRBJ2-2; v_call: TRBV7-3; d_call: -; cdr3_aa: CASSGTGELFF; cdr3_nt: TGTGCCAGCAGCGGGACCGGGGAGCTGTTTTTT
clone_size: -; j_call: TRBJ2-1; v_call: TRBV11-2; d_call: -; cdr3_aa: CASSLGLNAYNEQFF; cdr3_nt: TGTGCCAGCAGCTTGGGACTTAATGCCTACAATGAGCAGTTCTTC
clone_size: -; j_call: TRBJ2-3; v_call: TRBV25-1; d_call: TRBD1; cdr3_aa: CASRGDRESDTQYF; cdr3_nt: TGTGCCAGCAGAGGTGACAGGGAATCTGATACGCAGTATTTT
clone_size: once; j_call: TRBJ1-5; v_call: TRBV3-1/TRBV3-2; d_call: -; cdr3_aa: CASSQDSGSNQPQHF; cdr3_nt: TGTGCCAGCAGCCAAGATTCGGGAAGCAATCAGCCCCAGCATTTT
clone_size: few; j_call: TRBJ2-7; v_call: TRBV7-9; d_call: -; cdr3_aa: CASSFGQGEQYF; cdr3_nt: TGTGCCAGCAGCTTTGGGCAGGGCGAGCAGTACTTC
clone_size: few; j_call: TRBJ2-7; v_call: TRBV7-2; d_call: -; cdr3_aa: CASSLEKGSYEQYF; cdr3_nt: TGTGCCAGCAGCTTAGAGAAGGGCTCCTACGAGCAGTACTTC
clone_size: once; j_call: TRBJ2-7; v_call: TRBV20-1; d_call: TRBD2; cdr3_aa: CSASSASGSYEQYF; cdr3_nt: TGCAGTGCTAGTTCCGCTAGCGGGAGTTACGAGCAGTACTTC
clone_size: -; j_call: TRBJ2-2; v_call: TRBV18; d_call: TRBD1; cdr3_aa: CASSPAGGYGGELFF; cdr3_nt: TGTGCCAGCTCACCGGCAGGGGGCTACGGCGGGGAGCTGTTTTTT
clone_size: -; j_call: TRBJ2-7; v_call: TRBV19; d_call: TRBD1; cdr3_aa: CASSRDGQAYEQYF; cdr3_nt: TGTGCCAGTAGTAGGGACGGACAGGCATACGAGCAGTACTTC
clone_size: -; j_call: TRBJ2-3; v_call: TRBV11-3; d_call: TRBD2; cdr3_aa: CASSLYGGSTDTQYF; cdr3_nt: TGTGCCAGCAGCTTATACGGGGGGAGCACAGATACGCAGTATTTT
clone_size: -; j_call: TRBJ2-2; v_call: TRBV7-3; d_call: -; cdr3_aa: CASSHRDRVNTGELFF; cdr3_nt: TGTGCCAGCAGCCACCGGGACCGGGTCAACACCGGGGAGCTGTTTTTT
clone_size: -; j_call: TRBJ1-4; v_call: TRBV5-4; d_call: TRBD1; cdr3_aa: CASSLKTGATNEKLFF; cdr3_nt: TGTGCCAGCAGCTTGAAGACAGGGGCAACTAATGAAAAACTGTTTTTT
clone_size: -; j_call: TRBJ2-1; v_call: TRBV24-1; d_call: TRBD2; cdr3_aa: CATSDSGTNGYNEQFF; cdr3_nt: TGTGCCACCAGTGACTCCGGGACTAACGGATACAATGAGCAGTTCTTC
clone_size: -; j_call: TRBJ1-1; v_call: TRBV2; d_call: TRBD1; cdr3_aa: CASIPQGLNTEAFF; cdr3_nt: TGTGCCAGCATTCCACAGGGGCTGAACACTGAAGCTTTCTTT
clone_size: -; j_call: TRBJ1-1; v_call: TRBV6-5; d_call: -; cdr3_aa: CASSYSSFGAEAFF; cdr3_nt: TGTGCCAGCAGTTACTCGAGTTTTGGGGCTGAAGCTTTCTTT
clone_size: -; j_call: TRBJ2-1; v_call: TRBV4-3; d_call: TRBD2; cdr3_aa: CASSPMRAGVLEQFF; cdr3_nt: TGCGCCAGCAGCCCTATGAGAGCGGGAGTCCTTGAGCAGTTCTTC
clone_size: -; j_call: TRBJ1-3; v_call: TRBV4-1; d_call: -; cdr3_aa: CASSQVQAFGSGNTIYF; cdr3_nt: TGCGCCAGCAGCCAAGTACAGGCCTTCGGCTCTGGAAACACCATATATTTT
clone_size: few; j_call: TRBJ2-3; v_call: TRBV4-1; d_call: TRBD2; cdr3_aa: CASSQAGTSGRGTDTQYF; cdr3_nt: TGCGCCAGCAGCCAAGCAGGGACTAGCGGGAGAGGCACAGATACGCAGTATTTT
clone_size: -; j_call: TRBJ2-7; v_call: TRBV18; d_call: -; cdr3_aa: CASSSTDGASYEQYF; cdr3_nt: TGTGCCAGCTCCTCGACGGACGGGGCCTCCTACGAGCAGTACTTC